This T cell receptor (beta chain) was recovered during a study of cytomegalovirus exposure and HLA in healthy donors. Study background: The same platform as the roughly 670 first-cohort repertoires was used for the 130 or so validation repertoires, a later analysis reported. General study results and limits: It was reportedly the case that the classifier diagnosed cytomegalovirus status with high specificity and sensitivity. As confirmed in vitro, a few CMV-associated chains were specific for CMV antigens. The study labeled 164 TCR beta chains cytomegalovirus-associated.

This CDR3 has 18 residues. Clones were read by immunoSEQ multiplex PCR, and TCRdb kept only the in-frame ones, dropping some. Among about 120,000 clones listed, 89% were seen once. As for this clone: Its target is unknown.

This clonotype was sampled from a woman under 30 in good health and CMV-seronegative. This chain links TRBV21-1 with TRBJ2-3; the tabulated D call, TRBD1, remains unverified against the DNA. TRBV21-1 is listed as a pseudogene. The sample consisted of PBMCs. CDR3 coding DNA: TGTGCCAGCAGCAATTCCCCGGACCGGGACAGGGGTTCAGATACGCAGTATTTT. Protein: CASSNSPDRDRGSDTQYF.